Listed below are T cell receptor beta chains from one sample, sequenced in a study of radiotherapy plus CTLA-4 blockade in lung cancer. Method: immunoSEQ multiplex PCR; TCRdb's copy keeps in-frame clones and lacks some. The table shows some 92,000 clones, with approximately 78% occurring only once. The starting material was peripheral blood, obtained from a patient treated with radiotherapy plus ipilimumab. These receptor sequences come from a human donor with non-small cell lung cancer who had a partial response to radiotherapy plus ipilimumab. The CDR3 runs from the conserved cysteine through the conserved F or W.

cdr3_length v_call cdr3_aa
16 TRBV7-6 CASSLGSGRATDTQYF
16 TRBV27 CASTIPTGDGDEKLFF
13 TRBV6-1 CASSWVQDTEAFF
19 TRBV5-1 CASSLGASRHPNLSYEQYF
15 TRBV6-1 CASSEAGQGRYEQYF
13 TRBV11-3 CASSLDGPDTQYF
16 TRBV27 CASSSPSGGGNTEAFF
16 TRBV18 CASSSGLAGVIGELFF
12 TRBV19 CASSPGTDTQYF
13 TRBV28 CASRGQGDEKLFF
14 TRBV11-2 CASGQNSGANVLTF
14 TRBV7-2 CASSFRTSGDTQYF
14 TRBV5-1 CASSLDGRDTEAFF
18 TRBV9 CASSAPPGASGNTGELFF
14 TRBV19 CASSIRDTLRGYTF
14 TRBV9 CASSAGTPPGELFF
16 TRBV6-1 CASSERRNRELETQYF
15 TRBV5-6 CASSLGQARSTEAFF
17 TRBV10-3 CAISGRGLQYSQEIQYF
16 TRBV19 CASSPLAGLSDDEQYF
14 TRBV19 CASIPRQKNTEAFF
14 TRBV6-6 CASRGQGPTDTQYF
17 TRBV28 CASSLWRGSLGTGELFF
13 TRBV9 CASSVLARDTQYF
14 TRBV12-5 CATSDGGGTDTQYF
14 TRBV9 CASSIGTANTEAFF
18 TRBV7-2 CASSLGLAGGPSTDTQYF
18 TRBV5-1 CASSLGPAAGGSLETQYF
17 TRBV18 CASSPKPGQGSTDTQYF
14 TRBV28 CASRRGPNNEKLFF
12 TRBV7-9 CASGGVQETQYF
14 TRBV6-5 CASSYSDTKPEAFF
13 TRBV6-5 CASSRDRDEKLFF
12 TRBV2 CASRAQNYEQYF
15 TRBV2 CASSPGHLTNTEAFF
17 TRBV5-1 CASSFPTSGTSTGELFF
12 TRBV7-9 CASKAGGDEQFF
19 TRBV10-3 CAISEGGGAATSGRYEQYF